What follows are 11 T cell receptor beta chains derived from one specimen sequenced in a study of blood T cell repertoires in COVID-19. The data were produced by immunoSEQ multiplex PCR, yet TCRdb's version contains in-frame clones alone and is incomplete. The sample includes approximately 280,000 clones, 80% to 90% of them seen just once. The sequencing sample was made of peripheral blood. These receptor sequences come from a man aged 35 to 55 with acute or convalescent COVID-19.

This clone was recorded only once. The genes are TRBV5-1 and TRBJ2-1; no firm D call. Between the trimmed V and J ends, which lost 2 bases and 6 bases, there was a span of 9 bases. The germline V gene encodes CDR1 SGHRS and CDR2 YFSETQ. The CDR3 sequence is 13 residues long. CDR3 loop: CASSLIPVNEQFF. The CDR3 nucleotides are TGCGCCAGCAGCTTAATCCCAGTCAATGAGCAGTTCTTC.

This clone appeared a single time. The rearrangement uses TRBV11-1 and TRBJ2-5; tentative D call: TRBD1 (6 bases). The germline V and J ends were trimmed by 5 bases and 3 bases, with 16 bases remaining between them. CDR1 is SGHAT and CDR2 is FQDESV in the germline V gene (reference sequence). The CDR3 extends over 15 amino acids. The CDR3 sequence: CASSRHRVLEETQYF. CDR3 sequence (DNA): TGTGCCAGCAGCCGACACAGGGTTTTGGAAGAGACCCAGTACTTC.

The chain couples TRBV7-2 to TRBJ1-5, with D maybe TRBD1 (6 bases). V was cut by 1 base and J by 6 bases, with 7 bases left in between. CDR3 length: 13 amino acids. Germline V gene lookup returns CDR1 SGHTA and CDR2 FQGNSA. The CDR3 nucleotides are TGTGCCAGCAGCTTAGACAGGGTTCAGCCCCAGCATTTT. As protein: CASSLDRVQPQHF.

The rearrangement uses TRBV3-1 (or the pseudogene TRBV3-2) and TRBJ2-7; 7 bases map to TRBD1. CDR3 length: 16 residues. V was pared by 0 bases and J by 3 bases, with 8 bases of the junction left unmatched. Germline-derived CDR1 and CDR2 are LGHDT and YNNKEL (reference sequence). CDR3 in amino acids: CASSQDGPGGNYEQYF. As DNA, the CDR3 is TGTGCCAGCAGCCAAGACGGTCCAGGGGGTAACTACGAGCAGTACTTC.

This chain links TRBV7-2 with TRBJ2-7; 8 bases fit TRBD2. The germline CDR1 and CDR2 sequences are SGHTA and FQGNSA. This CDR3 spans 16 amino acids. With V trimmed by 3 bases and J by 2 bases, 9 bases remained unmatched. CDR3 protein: CASSLRSGANPYEQYF. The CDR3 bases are TGTGCCAGCAGCTTGCGTAGCGGGGCGAATCCCTACGAGCAGTACTTC.

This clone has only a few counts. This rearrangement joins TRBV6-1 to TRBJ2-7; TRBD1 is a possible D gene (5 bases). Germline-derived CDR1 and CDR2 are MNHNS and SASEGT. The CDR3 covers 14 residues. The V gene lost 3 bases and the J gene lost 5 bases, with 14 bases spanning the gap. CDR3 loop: CASSEGPALNEQYF. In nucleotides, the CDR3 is TGTGCCAGCAGTGAGGGGCCTGCCCTGAACGAGCAGTACTTC.

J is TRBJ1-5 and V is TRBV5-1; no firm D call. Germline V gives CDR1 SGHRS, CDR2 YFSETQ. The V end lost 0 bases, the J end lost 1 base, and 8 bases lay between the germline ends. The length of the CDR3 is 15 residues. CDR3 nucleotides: TGCGCCAGCAGCTTGGGGACTTCAAGCAATCAGCCCCAGCATTTT. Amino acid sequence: CASSLGTSSNQPQHF.

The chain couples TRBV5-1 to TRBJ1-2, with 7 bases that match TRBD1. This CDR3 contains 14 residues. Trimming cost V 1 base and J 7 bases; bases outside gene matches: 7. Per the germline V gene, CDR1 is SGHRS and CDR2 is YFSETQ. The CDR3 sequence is CASSLLQGSSGYTF. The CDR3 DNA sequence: TGCGCCAGCAGCTTGTTACAGGGGTCTTCTGGCTACACCTTC.

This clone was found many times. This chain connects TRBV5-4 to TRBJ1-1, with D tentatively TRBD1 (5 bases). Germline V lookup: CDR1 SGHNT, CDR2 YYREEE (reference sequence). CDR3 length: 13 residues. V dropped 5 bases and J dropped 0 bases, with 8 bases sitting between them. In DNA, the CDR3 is TGTGCCAGCAGGACAGCCCTGAACACTGAAGCTTTCTTT. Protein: CASRTALNTEAFF.

CDR3 amino acids: CASRDRAETQYF. CDR3 sequence (DNA): TGTGCCAGCAGGGACAGGGCGGAGACCCAGTACTTC. The chain couples TRBV2 to TRBJ2-5; the match to TRBD1 covers 8 bases. Germline-derived CDR1 and CDR2 are SNHLY and FYNNEI. Germline trimming cut 6 bases from V and 5 bases from J; bases unmatched to any gene: 2. This CDR3 has 12 amino acids.

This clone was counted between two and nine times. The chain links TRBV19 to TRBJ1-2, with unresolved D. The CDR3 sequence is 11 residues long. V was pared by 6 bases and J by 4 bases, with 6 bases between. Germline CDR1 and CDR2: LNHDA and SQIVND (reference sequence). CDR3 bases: TGTGCCAGTAGCCTGTCCTATGGCTACACCTTC. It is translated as CASSLSYGYTF.